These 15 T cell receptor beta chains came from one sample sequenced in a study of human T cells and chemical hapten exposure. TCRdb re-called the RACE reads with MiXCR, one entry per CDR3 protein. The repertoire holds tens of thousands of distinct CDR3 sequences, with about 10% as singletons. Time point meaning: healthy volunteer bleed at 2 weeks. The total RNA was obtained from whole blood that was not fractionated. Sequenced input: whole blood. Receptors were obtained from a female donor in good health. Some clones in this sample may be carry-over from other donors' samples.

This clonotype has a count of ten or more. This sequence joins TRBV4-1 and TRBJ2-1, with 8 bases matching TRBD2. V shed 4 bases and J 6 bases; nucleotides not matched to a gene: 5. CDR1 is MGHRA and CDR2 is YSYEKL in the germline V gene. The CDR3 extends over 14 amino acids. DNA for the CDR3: TGCGCCAGCAGCCCGGGAGGGTCGGTCAATGAGCAGTTCTTC. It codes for CASSPGGSVNEQFF.

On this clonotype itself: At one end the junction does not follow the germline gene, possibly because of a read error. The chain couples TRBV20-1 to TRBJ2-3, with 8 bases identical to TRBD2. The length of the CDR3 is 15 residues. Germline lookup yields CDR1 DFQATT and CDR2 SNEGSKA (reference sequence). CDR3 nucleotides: TGCAGTGCAAGAGCCCCGGGACTAGTGTTGGATACGCAGTATTTT. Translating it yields CSARAPGLVLDTQYF.

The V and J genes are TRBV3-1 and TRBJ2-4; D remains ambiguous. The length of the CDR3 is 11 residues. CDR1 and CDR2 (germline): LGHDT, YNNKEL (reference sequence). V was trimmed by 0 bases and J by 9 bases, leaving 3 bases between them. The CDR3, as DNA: TGTGCCAGCAGCCAAGATAGCATTCAGTACTTC. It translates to CASSQDSIQYF.

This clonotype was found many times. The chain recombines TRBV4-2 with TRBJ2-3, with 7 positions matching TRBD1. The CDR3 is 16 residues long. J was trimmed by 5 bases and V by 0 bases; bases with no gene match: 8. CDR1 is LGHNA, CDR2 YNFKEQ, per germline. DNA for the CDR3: TGTGCCAGCAGCCAAGAGAGCCAGGGGGAAATAGATACGCAGTATTTT. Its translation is CASSQESQGEIDTQYF.

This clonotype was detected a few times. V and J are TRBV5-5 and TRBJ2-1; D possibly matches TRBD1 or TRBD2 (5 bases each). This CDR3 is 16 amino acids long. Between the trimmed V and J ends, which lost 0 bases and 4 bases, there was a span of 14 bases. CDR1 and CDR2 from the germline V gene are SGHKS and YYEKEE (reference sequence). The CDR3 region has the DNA TGTGCCAGCAGCTTGGGTGCAGGGAGTTGGTACAATGAGCAGTTCTTC. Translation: CASSLGAGSWYNEQFF.

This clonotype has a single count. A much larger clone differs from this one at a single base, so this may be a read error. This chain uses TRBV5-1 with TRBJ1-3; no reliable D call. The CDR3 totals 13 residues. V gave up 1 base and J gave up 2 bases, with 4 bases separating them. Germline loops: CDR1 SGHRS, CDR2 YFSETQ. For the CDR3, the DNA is TGCGCCAGCAGCTTGAACACTGGAAACACCATATATTTT. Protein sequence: CASSLNTGNTIYF.

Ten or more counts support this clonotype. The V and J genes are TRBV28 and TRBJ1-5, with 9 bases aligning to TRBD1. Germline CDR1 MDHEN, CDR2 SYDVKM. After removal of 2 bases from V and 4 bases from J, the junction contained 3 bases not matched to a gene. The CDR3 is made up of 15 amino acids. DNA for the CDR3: TGTGCCAGCAGTTTACGGACAGGGGCTAATCAGCCCCAGCATTTT. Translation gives CASSLRTGANQPQHF.

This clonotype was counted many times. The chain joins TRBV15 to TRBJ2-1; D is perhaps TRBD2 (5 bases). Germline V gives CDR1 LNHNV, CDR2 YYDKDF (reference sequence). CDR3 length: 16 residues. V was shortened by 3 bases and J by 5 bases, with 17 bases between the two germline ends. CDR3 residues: CATSSRWKDSNNEQFF. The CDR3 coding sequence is TGTGCCACCAGCAGCCGATGGAAGGACTCGAACAATGAGCAGTTCTTC.

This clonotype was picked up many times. The DNA for the CDR3 is TGTGCCAGCAGTGATTTACTGACTAGCACAGATACGCAGTATTTT. Amino acids: CASSDLLTSTDTQYF. The chain combines TRBV2 with TRBJ2-3; D unresolved. CDR1 and CDR2 (germline): SNHLY, FYNNEI. CDR3 length: 15 residues. The V and J ends lost 3 bases and 0 bases respectively, with 10 bases between them.

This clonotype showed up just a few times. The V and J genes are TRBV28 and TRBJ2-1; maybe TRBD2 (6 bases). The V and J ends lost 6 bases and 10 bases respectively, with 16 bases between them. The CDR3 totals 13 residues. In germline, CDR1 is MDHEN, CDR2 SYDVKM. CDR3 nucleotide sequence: TGTGCCAGCAGCTTGAGACTAGTTATAGAGCAGTTCTTC. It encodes CASSLRLVIEQFF.

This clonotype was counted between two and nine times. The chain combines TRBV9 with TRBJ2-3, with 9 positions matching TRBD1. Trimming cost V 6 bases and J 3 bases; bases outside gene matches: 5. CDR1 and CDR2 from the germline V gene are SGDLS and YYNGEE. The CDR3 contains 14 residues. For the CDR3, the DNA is TGTGCCAGCAACTCCGGACAGGGGACAGATACGCAGTATTTT. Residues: CASNSGQGTDTQYF.

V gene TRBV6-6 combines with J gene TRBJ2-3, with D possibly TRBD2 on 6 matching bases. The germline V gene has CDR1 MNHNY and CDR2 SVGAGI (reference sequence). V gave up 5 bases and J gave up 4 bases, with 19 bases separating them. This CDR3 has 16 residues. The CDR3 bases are TGTGCCAGCAGTCCCAAATCCGGGAGCGAGGCAGATACGCAGTATTTT. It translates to CASSPKSGSEADTQYF.

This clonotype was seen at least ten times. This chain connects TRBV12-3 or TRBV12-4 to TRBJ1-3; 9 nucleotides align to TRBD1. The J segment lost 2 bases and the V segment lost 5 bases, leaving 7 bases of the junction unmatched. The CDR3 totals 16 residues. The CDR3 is CASSTSDRGAGNTIYF. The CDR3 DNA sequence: TGTGCCAGCAGTACATCCGACAGGGGGGCTGGAAACACCATATATTTT.

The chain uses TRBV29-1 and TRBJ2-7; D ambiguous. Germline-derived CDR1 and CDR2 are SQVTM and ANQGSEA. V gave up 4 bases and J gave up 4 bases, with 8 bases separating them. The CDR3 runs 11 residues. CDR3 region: CSVVGPYEQYF. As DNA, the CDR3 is TGCAGCGTTGTTGGACCGTACGAGCAGTACTTC.

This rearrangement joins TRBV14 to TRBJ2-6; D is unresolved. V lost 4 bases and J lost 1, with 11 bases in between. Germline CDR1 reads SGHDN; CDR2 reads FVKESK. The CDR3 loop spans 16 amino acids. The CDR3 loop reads CASSRVTASGANVLTF. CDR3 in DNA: TGTGCCAGCAGCCGGGTCACAGCGTCTGGGGCCAACGTCCTGACTTTC.